The 22 T cell receptor beta chains given below trace back to one sample, sequenced in a study of control samples from healthy donors and cancer patients. Method: immunoSEQ multiplex PCR; TCRdb's copy keeps in-frame clones and lacks some. This sample has about 120,000 clones, with around 88% found just once. The specimen was blood. Receptor source: a man in his forties or fifties in good health.

The rearrangement uses TRBV10-1 and TRBJ2-5; D unresolved. Germline V gene data show CDR1 as WNHNN and CDR2 as SYGVQD (reference sequence). This CDR3 is 13 amino acids long. Trimming shortened V by 4 bases and J by 1 base, and 7 bases separated the two germline ends. CDR3 DNA: TGCGCCAGCAGTGGTACACCCCAAGAGACCCAGTACTTC. Protein: CASSGTPQETQYF.

The chain combines TRBV7-2 with TRBJ2-7; 9 bases line up with TRBD1. The CDR3 has 15 residues. Germline V CDR1 and CDR2: SGHTA, FQGNSA. The trim removed 6 bases at V and 0 bases at J, leaving 6 bases unmatched. The CDR3 DNA follows: TGTGCCAGCAGACCTCCGGGACAGGGCTCCTACGAGCAGTACTTC. This gives the protein CASRPPGQGSYEQYF.

The table lists this clone with a few counts. The V call is TRBV23-1, the J call TRBJ1-2; a weak D match, TRBD1 (5 bases). TRBV23-1 has ORF status, its function being uncertain. The V gene lost 2 bases and the J gene lost 7 bases, with 17 bases spanning the gap. This CDR3 is built from 15 residues. The CDR3 reads CASSQTGVARVGYTF. The CDR3 region has the DNA TGCGCCAGCAGTCAAACGGGGGTTGCTAGGGTTGGCTACACCTTC.

V usage is TRBV5-8 and J usage is TRBJ2-1, with D possibly being TRBD1 (6 bases). The CDR3 sequence is 11 residues long. Per the germline V gene, CDR1 is SGHTS and CDR2 is YDEGEE. V lost 3 bases to trimming and J lost 11 bases, with 9 bases between them. In nucleotides, the CDR3 is TGTGCCAGCAGCTACAGGGAGAAGCAGTTCTTC. Translating gives CASSYREKQFF. The whole variable domain, remainder taken from reference TRBV5-8 and TRBJ2-1, is EAGVTQSPTHLIKTRGQQATLRCSPISGHTSVYWYQQALGLGLQFLLWYDEGEERNRGNFPPRFSGRQFPNYSSELNVNALELEDSALYLCASSYREKQFFGPGTRLTVL.

The V and J genes are TRBV10-3 and TRBJ2-7; 9 nucleotides align to TRBD1. With V trimmed by 8 bases and J by 3 bases, 8 bases remained unmatched. Germline V gene data show CDR1 as ENHRY and CDR2 as SYGVKD. This CDR3 spans 14 amino acids. CDR3 coding DNA: TGTGCCATCTCCCATGAGGGACAGGGCTACGAGCAGTACTTC. Amino acids: CAISHEGQGYEQYF.

The genes are TRBV9 and TRBJ1-1, with D uncertain. Germline V gene lookup returns CDR1 SGDLS and CDR2 YYNGEE. Trimming removed 2 bases from V and 2 bases from J, with 13 bases in between. CDR3 length equals 15 residues. The CDR3 is CASSVGLGTNTEAFF. CDR3 in DNA: TGTGCCAGCAGCGTCGGACTGGGTACTAACACTGAAGCTTTCTTT.

This chain joins TRBV7-2 and TRBJ1-1; 7 nucleotides match TRBD1. Per the germline V gene, CDR1 is SGHTA and CDR2 is FQGNSA. After removal of 4 bases from V and 0 bases from J, the junction contained 5 bases not matched to a gene. The CDR3 length is 15 residues. The DNA for the CDR3 is TGTGCCAGCAGCTCGCGGACAGGTATGAACACTGAAGCTTTCTTT. Translating gives CASSSRTGMNTEAFF.

The chain is built from TRBV6-5 and TRBJ1-4, with unresolved D. CDR3 length: 14 amino acids. Deletions cut 6 bases from V and 3 bases from J, with 11 bases between. Germline lookup yields CDR1 MNHEY and CDR2 SVGAGI. CDR3 loop: CASSQGPANEKLFF. The CDR3 region has the DNA TGTGCCAGCAGCCAAGGGCCCGCTAATGAAAAACTGTTTTTT.

V usage is TRBV7-2 and J usage is TRBJ2-4, with D possibly matching TRBD1 (6 bases). Between the trimmed V and J ends, which lost 4 bases and 0 bases, there was a span of 19 bases. The CDR3 runs to 18 residues. Germline CDR1 SGHTA, CDR2 FQGNSA. The CDR3 DNA reads TGTGCCAGCAGCTCGCCCCCTTACAGGGCCTTAGCCAAAAACATTCAGTACTTC. This codes for CASSSPPYRALAKNIQYF.

The chain has TRBV18 and TRBJ1-2; maybe TRBD1 (5 bases). Germline CDR1 reads KGHSH; CDR2 reads LQKENI. The CDR3 has 13 residues. Deletions cut 4 bases from V and 4 bases from J, with 10 bases between. CDR3 residues: CASSLQGFYGYTF. CDR3 nucleotide sequence: TGTGCCAGCTCACTCCAGGGTTTCTATGGCTACACCTTC.

The chain is built from TRBV2 and TRBJ2-7; D gene uncertain. V was pared by 4 bases and J by 5 bases, with 9 bases between. From germline, CDR1 is SNHLY and CDR2 FYNNEI. There are 12 residues in the CDR3. The CDR3 is CASSGVGNEQYF. In nucleotides, the CDR3 is TGTGCCAGCAGTGGCGTGGGAAACGAGCAGTACTTC.

In this sample, this clone turned up a few times. The chain couples TRBV4-1 to TRBJ2-7; no clear D gene. This CDR3 has 16 residues. Germline-derived CDR1 and CDR2 are MGHRA and YSYEKL. With 4 bases removed from V and 2 bases from J, the gap between germline ends came to 18 bases. The CDR3 DNA reads as TGCGCCAGCAGCCCCTCAAGGCTAGTGGGGACCTACGAGCAGTACTTC. Its translation is CASSPSRLVGTYEQYF.

The V gene is TRBV5-6, the J gene TRBJ1-6, with TRBD1 identical over 7 bases. Germline V gene sequence: CDR1 SGHDT, CDR2 YYEEEE. With 0 bases clipped from V and 4 bases from J, the junction kept 4 bases outside the gene matches. The CDR3 consists of 16 residues. The DNA of the CDR3 is TGTGCCAGCAGCTTGGTTGGACAGGAGTATAATTCACCCCTCCACTTT. It translates to CASSLVGQEYNSPLHF.

V and J are TRBV7-2 and TRBJ2-7, with a possible D match to TRBD2 (6 bases). Deletions cut 5 bases from V and 5 bases from J, with 19 bases between. CDR3 length: 15 amino acids. Germline V gene sequence: CDR1 SGHTA, CDR2 FQGNSA. The CDR3 DNA is TGTGCCAGCAGCAAGAGACTAGGTTGGGTAGACGAGCAGTACTTC. Its translation: CASSKRLGWVDEQYF.

The rearrangement links TRBV28 to TRBJ2-3, with D perhaps matching TRBD2 (6 bases). The CDR3 has 17 amino acids. The germline CDR1 and CDR2 sequences are MDHEN and SYDVKM. The V end was cut by 4 bases, the J end by 6 bases, with 23 bases between. The CDR3 coding sequence is TGTGCCAGCAGTTCCACCCGCATGCGGGGCGCAGCTGATACGCAGTATTTT. It yields the protein CASSSTRMRGAADTQYF.

The genes are TRBV5-6 and TRBJ1-4; D is uncertain. Per germline, CDR1 SGHDT and CDR2 YYEEEE. The CDR3 has 16 amino acids. Trimming took 0 bases from V and 4 from J, leaving 13 bases between them. The CDR3 coding sequence is TGTGCCAGCAGCTTGGTGGCTACCCGGGATAATGAAAAACTGTTTTTT. This translates into CASSLVATRDNEKLFF.

V gene TRBV5-6 combines with J gene TRBJ1-1; D is ambiguous. The CDR3 covers 12 residues. Germline CDR1 is SGHDT and CDR2 is YYEEEE. Trimming removed 2 bases at V and 5 bases at J, with 7 bases between. The CDR3 loop is CASSFDPTEAFF. The CDR3 DNA sequence: TGTGCCAGCAGCTTTGACCCTACTGAAGCTTTCTTT.

This clone was observed a handful of times. The chain links TRBV18 to TRBJ2-4; D gene unclear. CDR3 length: 14 amino acids. Germline CDR1 is KGHSH and CDR2 is LQKENI. With 0 bases removed from V and 6 bases from J, the gap between germline ends came to 9 bases. CDR3 in amino acids: CASSPPQGGNIQYF. In DNA, the CDR3 is TGTGCCAGCTCACCACCCCAAGGTGGAAACATTCAGTACTTC.

This chain joins TRBV4-3 and TRBJ2-5; tentatively, D is TRBD1 (6 bases). Germline CDR1 LGHNA, CDR2 YSLEER. The CDR3 consists of 16 residues. The ends were cut back, 0 bases at V and 3 bases at J, with 14 bases in the middle. The CDR3 DNA follows: TGCGCCAGCAGCCAAGACTTTTTCCGGGACAAAGAGACCCAGTACTTC. It is translated as CASSQDFFRDKETQYF.

The J gene is TRBJ2-7, the V gene TRBV3-1 (or the pseudogene TRBV3-2); TRBD2 agrees at 8 bases. CDR3 size: 15 residues. Trimming cost V 1 base and J 2 bases; bases outside gene matches: 4. Germline V CDR1 and CDR2: LGHDT, YNNKEL (reference sequence). CDR3 sequence reads: CASSQAGGGAYEQYF. The CDR3 bases are TGTGCCAGCAGCCAAGCGGGGGGGGGTGCCTACGAGCAGTACTTC.

The rearrangement links TRBV18 to TRBJ1-3; 8 nucleotides align to TRBD1. This CDR3 is built from 17 residues. Germline CDR1 reads KGHSH; CDR2 reads LQKENI. Unmatched junction bases numbered 9, after V lost 5 bases and J lost 0 bases. CDR3 DNA: TGTGCCAGCTCAACCCGAACGACAGGGGCCTCTGGAAACACCATATATTTT. This translates into CASSTRTTGASGNTIYF.

The CDR3 nucleotides are TGTGCCAGCAGCGCCGCAACGAGCTCCTACAATGAGCAGTTCTTC. Protein: CASSAATSSYNEQFF. The chain is built from TRBV9 and TRBJ2-1; D unresolved. Germline V gene data show CDR1 as SGDLS and CDR2 as YYNGEE. The V and J ends lost 3 bases and 0 bases respectively, with 10 bases between them. The CDR3 extends over 15 amino acids.